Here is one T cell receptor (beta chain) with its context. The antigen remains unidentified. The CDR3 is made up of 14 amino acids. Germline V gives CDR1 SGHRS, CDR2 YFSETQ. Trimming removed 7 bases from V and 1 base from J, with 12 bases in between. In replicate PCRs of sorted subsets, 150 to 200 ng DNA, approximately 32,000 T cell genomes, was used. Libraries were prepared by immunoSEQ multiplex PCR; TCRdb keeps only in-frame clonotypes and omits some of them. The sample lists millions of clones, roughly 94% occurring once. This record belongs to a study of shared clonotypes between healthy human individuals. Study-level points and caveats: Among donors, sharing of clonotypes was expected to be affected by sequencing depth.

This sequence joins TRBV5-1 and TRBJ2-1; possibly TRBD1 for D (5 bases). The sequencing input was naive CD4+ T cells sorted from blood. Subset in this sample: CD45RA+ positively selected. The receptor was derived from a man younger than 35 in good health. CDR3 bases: TGCGCCAGCGGCCCGTCAGGGTCCTACAATGAGCAGTTCTTC. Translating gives CASGPSGSYNEQFF. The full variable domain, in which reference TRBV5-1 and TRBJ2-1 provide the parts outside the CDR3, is KAGVTQTPRYLIKTRGQQVTLSCSPISGHRSVSWYQQTPGQGLQFLFEYFSETQRNKGNFPGRFSGRQFSNSRSEMNVSTLELGDSALYLCASGPSGSYNEQFFGPGTRLTVL.